This is a list of T cell receptor beta chains from one sample in a study of neoadjuvant anti-PD-1 for oral cavity cancer. Sequenced by immunoSEQ multiplex PCR; TCRdb stores in-frame clones only, minus some. Among tens of thousands of clones listed, 27% were seen once. The sequencing used tumor tissue, collected after nivolumab (anti-PD-1) treatment. Every receptor here comes from a person aged 35 to 85 with oral cavity squamous cell carcinoma. The CDR3 runs from the conserved cysteine through the conserved F or W. The D gene is left open where the match is weak. Size tells how often a clone was seen (once, few, many) or the class of an expanded clone, and some rows leave it out.

v_gene	j_gene	abundance	d_gene	CDR3aa	CDR3nt
TRBV7-3	TRBJ2-1	few	NA	CASSSNRLEGNEQFF	TGTGCCAGCAGCTCTAACCGCCTAGAGGGGAATGAGCAGTTCTTC
TRBV4-2	TRBJ2-1	NA	TRBD2	CASSQDPGGPNEQFF	TGTGCCAGCAGCCAAGACCCGGGGGGGCCAAATGAGCAGTTCTTC
TRBV6-6	TRBJ2-5	many	TRBD2	CASRSAGQETQYF	TGTGCCAGCAGGTCAGCGGGGCAAGAGACCCAGTACTTC
TRBV9	TRBJ2-1	NA	NA	CASSGAGSYNEQFF	TGTGCCAGCAGCGGGGCGGGCTCCTACAATGAGCAGTTCTTC
TRBV30	TRBJ2-5	NA	NA	CAWSRGPMKTQYF	TGTGCCTGGAGTCGGGGCCCCATGAAGACCCAGTACTTC
TRBV30	TRBJ2-5	medium-sized	NA	CAWEYAQTQYF	TGTGCCTGGGAGTACGCCCAGACCCAGTACTTC
TRBV7-9	TRBJ1-1	NA	TRBD1	CASRFRDRASNTEAFF	TGTGCCAGCAGATTCCGGGACAGGGCTTCGAACACTGAAGCTTTCTTT
TRBV10-3	TRBJ2-2	few	NA	CAISEGRFTGELFF	TGTGCCATCAGTGAGGGAAGGTTCACCGGGGAGCTGTTTTTT
TRBV4-1	TRBJ2-7	few	NA	CASSQGSGRPTYEQYF	TGCGCCAGCAGCCAAGGGAGTGGGCGACCCACCTACGAGCAGTACTTC
TRBV28	TRBJ2-3	NA	TRBD2	CASLGLAGATDTQYF	TGTGCCAGCCTAGGACTAGCGGGAGCCACAGATACGCAGTATTTT
TRBV6-1	TRBJ2-7	few	NA	CASSPGLTYEQYF	TGTGCCAGCAGTCCGGGACTTACCTACGAGCAGTACTTC
TRBV11-1	TRBJ2-7	NA	NA	CASSFPGVAREQYF	TGTGCCAGCAGCTTCCCGGGGGTAGCCCGGGAGCAGTACTTC
TRBV7-9	TRBJ2-3	many	NA	CASSASGTDTQYF	TGTGCCAGCAGCGCTAGCGGCACAGATACGCAGTATTTT
TRBV30	TRBJ1-4	NA	NA	CAWSWAGREKLFF	TGTGCCTGGAGCTGGGCAGGTCGTGAAAAACTGTTTTTT
TRBV5-4	TRBJ2-3	once	NA	CASSAGTDTQYF	TGTGCCAGCAGCGCCGGGACTGATACGCAGTATTTT
TRBV10-1	TRBJ1-1	NA	TRBD1	CASSEGQGGTEAFF	TGCGCCAGCAGTGAGGGACAGGGGGGCACTGAAGCTTTCTTT
TRBV7-9	TRBJ1-4	few	NA	CASSPAGGRDEKLFF	TGTGCCAGCAGCCCCGCGGGGGGGCGCGACGAAAAACTGTTTTTT
TRBV29-1	TRBJ1-1	few	NA	CSGDVLNRAFF	TGCAGCGGCGATGTATTGAATCGGGCTTTCTTT
TRBV29-1	TRBJ1-1	NA	NA	CSGSLTVNTEAFF	TGCAGCGGAAGCCTGACGGTGAACACTGAAGCTTTCTTT
TRBV28	TRBJ1-4	few	NA	CASSSGNHATNEKLFF	TGTGCCAGCAGTTCTGGAAATCATGCAACTAATGAAAAACTGTTTTTT
TRBV6-5	TRBJ1-2	few	NA	CASSYSPRGYGYTF	TGTGCCAGCAGTTACTCCCCCCGGGGCTATGGCTACACCTTC
TRBV29-1	TRBJ1-2	few	NA	CSARGGARGFDGYTF	TGCAGCGCCCGAGGGGGGGCGCGAGGATTCGACGGCTACACCTTC
TRBV5-4	TRBJ2-3	NA	NA	CASSPVAGDTQYF	TGTGCCAGCAGCCCAGTAGCCGGAGATACGCAGTATTTT
TRBV29-1	TRBJ2-1	few	TRBD2	CSVFVIAGGFEQFF	TGCAGCGTTTTTGTCATAGCGGGGGGTTTCGAGCAGTTCTTC